This T cell receptor beta chain was identified during a study of graft-versus-host responses after intestinal transplantation. Plates contained 200,000 CFSE-labeled responder cells and 200,000 irradiated, violet-dye-labeled stimulator cells. The CDR3 totals 14 residues. Germline-derived CDR1 and CDR2 are MNHEY and SMNVEV (reference sequence). Overall study findings and caveats: Present in recipient marrow, GvH clones included some that appeared first in ileum or blood.

Profiling relied on immunoSEQ multiplex PCR, and the TCRdb table lists in-frame clones only, not all of them. Among about 21,000 clones listed, 55% to 70% were seen once. The sequence was obtained from a human patient who received an intestinal transplant. The chain couples TRBV27 to TRBJ1-5; a possible D gene is TRBD1 (5 bases). The input for sequencing was alloreactive CD4+ T cells from a mixed lymphocyte reaction culture, taken before intestinal transplant. Stated subset: CFSE-low proliferating T cells sorted from approximately six-day pre-transplant mixed lymphocyte reaction (GvH or HvG direction). The CDR3 sequence is CAVNSGAPNQPQHF. The DNA of the CDR3 is TGTGCAGTTAACAGTGGGGCGCCCAATCAGCCCCAGCATTTT.